The 25 T cell receptor beta chains in this list originate from one sample, sequenced in a study of T cells in women clearing cervical HPV infection. The repertoire was sequenced with immunoSEQ multiplex PCR; TCRdb's copy has only in-frame clones and lacks some. The sample table includes approximately 39,000 clones. Sample: blood buffy coat. The receptors were sampled from a woman aged 18 to 75 with a cervical HPV16 infection that either progressed to CIN3+ or cleared (not recorded which).

With respect to this clone: The missing CDR3 end, 3 residues past where the read stops, is filled in from the germline J gene. The chain couples TRBV7-6 to TRBJ2-5; no firm D call. The V gene lost 1 base and the J gene lost 4 bases, with 10 bases spanning the gap. This CDR3 has 14 amino acids. CDR1 and CDR2 (germline): SGHVS, FNYEAQ. The CDR3: CASSLESLGETQYF. CDR3 bases read: TGTGCCAGCAGCTTAGAGTCGCTCGGAGAGACC.

On this clone itself: The read terminates 3 residues ahead of where the CDR3 ends, so the germline J gene completes it. The chain couples TRBV7-8 to TRBJ1-1, with D maybe TRBD1 (5 bases). Per the germline V gene, CDR1 is SGHVS and CDR2 is FQNEAQ. Trimming stripped 5 bases from V and 7 bases from J, with 11 bases between. CDR3 length: 12 residues. CDR3 bases read: TGTGCCAGCAGCCCTGGACAATTTGAA. Protein: CASSPGQFE. The whole CDR3 protein reads CASSPGQFEAFF. Full variable domain (rest looked up from reference TRBV7-8 and TRBJ1-1): GAGVSQSPRYKVAKRGQDVALRCDPISGHVSLFWYQQALGQGPEFLTYFQNEAQLDKSGLPSDRFFAERPEGSVSTLKIQRTQQEDSAVYLCASSPGQFEAFFGQGTRLTVV.

As regards this clone: With the read ending 3 residues before the CDR3 end, the germline J gene is used to fill in that end. V is TRBV7-8 and J is TRBJ2-2; the match to TRBD1 covers 10 bases. The germline V gene has CDR1 SGHVS and CDR2 FQNEAQ. The CDR3 is 17 amino acids. J gave up 4 bases and V 5 bases, and 10 bases lay outside the gene matches. CDR3 bases read: TGTGCCAGCAGCCCATGGGACAGGGGTCTCACCACCGGGGAG. Encoded protein: CASSPWDRGLTTGE. The CDR3, in full, reads CASSPWDRGLTTGELFF.

Turning to this clone: The read finishes 3 residues shy of the CDR3 end, and the germline J gene is used to complete it. The chain uses TRBV5-5 and TRBJ2-7, with D tentatively TRBD1 (5 bases). CDR1 and CDR2 (germline): SGHKS, YYEKEE (reference sequence). Trimming pared 4 bases from V and 6 bases from J, leaving 14 bases between. There are 13 residues in the CDR3. The CDR3 reads CASSQIDSGEQYF. The CDR3 bases that were read are TGTGCCAGCAGCCAAATCGACAGTGGCGAG.

Points on this clone: The read ends 3 residues shy of where the CDR3 ends; the end is completed using the germline J gene. The chain has TRBV5-1 and TRBJ2-2, with unresolved D. Germline V CDR1 and CDR2: SGHRS, YFSETQ. The CDR3 runs to 12 residues. V was shortened by 4 bases and J by 1 base, with 2 bases between the two germline ends. The sequenced CDR3 bases are TGCGCCAGCAGCCAGAACACCGGGGAG. Translation: CASSQNTGE. The full CDR3 is CASSQNTGELFF. The full variable domain, in which reference TRBV5-1 and TRBJ2-2 provide the parts outside the CDR3, is KAGVTQTPRYLIKTRGQQVTLSCSPISGHRSVSWYQQTPGQGLQFLFEYFSETQRNKGNFPGRFSGRQFSNSRSEMNVSTLELGDSALYLCASSQNTGELFFGEGSRLTVL.

Note on this clone: The CDR3 end lies 3 residues beyond the end of the read and is filled in from the germline J gene. The V and J genes are TRBV28 and TRBJ1-2; D may be TRBD1 (5 bases). V lost 8 bases to trimming and J lost 7 bases, with 17 bases between them. There are 13 residues in the CDR3. Germline V CDR1 and CDR2: MDHEN, SYDVKM. Here the CDR3 reads CASAKVGGVGYTF. CDR3 DNA (partial): TGTGCCAGCGCCAAAGTGGGGGGGGTTGGC.

In regard to this clone: The read terminates 3 residues before the CDR3 end, so the remaining end is supplied by the germline J gene. The rearrangement links TRBV2 to TRBJ2-1; 9 positions agree with TRBD1. V lost 8 bases, J lost 6 bases, and 14 bases stayed unmatched. CDR3 size: 16 residues. Germline V gene lookup returns CDR1 SNHLY and CDR2 FYNNEI. Partial CDR3 DNA: TGTGCCAGCGGTCCCGGGACAGGGATAGGGACCAATGAG. The encoded protein is CASGPGTGIGTNE. The CDR3 in its entirety is CASGPGTGIGTNEQFF.

Concerning this clone itself: The read gets to within 3 residues of the CDR3 end, and the germline J gene fills in the rest. The J gene is TRBJ1-5, the V gene TRBV19; tentative D call: TRBD1 (6 bases). Deletions cut 7 bases from V and 1 base from J, with 14 bases between. Germline V gene lookup returns CDR1 LNHDA and CDR2 SQIVND (reference sequence). The CDR3 runs to 15 residues. The CDR3 sequence: CASNLDRNSNQPQHF. The part of the CDR3 DNA that was read is TGTGCCAGTAACCTTGACAGGAACAGCAATCAGCCC.

A note on this clone: Read data end 3 residues before the CDR3 end; the end is taken from the germline J gene. The chain uses TRBV18 and TRBJ1-2; possibly TRBD1 for D (5 bases). V was cut by 3 bases and J by 1 base, with 9 bases left in between. The CDR3 is made up of 14 amino acids. CDR1 is KGHSH and CDR2 is LQKENI in the germline V gene. Incomplete CDR3 DNA: TGTGCCAGCTCACCGGCAGGGTATAACTATGGC. Translating gives CASSPAGYNYG. The complete CDR3 protein is CASSPAGYNYGYTF.

To note about this clone: Germline and junction disagree at one end, which may indicate a read error. The read ends 3 residues shy of where the CDR3 ends; the end is completed using the germline J gene. V gene TRBV7-7 combines with J gene TRBJ2-1; 7 bases map to TRBD1. Germline V lookup: CDR1 SSHAT, CDR2 FNYEAQ (reference sequence). There are 15 residues in the CDR3. CDR3 bases read: TGTGCCAACAGCCGAAGGACAGGTTTGGGCAATGAG. Translated: CANSRRTGLGNE. The full CDR3 sequence reads CANSRRTGLGNEQFF.

To note about this clone: The sequenced fragment ends 3 residues before the CDR3 boundary, so the rest is inferred from the germline J gene. The chain recombines TRBV6-2 or TRBV6-3 with TRBJ2-3, with 7 positions matching TRBD2. Germline CDR1 and CDR2: MNHEY and SVGEGT. The CDR3 consists of 14 residues. With 6 bases clipped from V and 5 bases from J, the junction kept 8 bases outside the gene matches. The CDR3 DNA, read in part, is TGTGCCAGCAGCCTAGGACTAGAAGGAGATACG. This gives the protein CASSLGLEGDT. The full CDR3 protein is CASSLGLEGDTQYF.

About this clone: The read terminates 3 residues ahead of where the CDR3 ends, so the germline J gene completes it. The chain uses TRBV4-2 and TRBJ2-2; maybe TRBD2 (5 bases). The CDR3 loop spans 13 amino acids. CDR1 and CDR2 (germline): LGHNA, YNFKEQ. With 1 base removed from V and 7 bases from J, the gap between germline ends came to 7 bases. CDR3 amino acids: CASSQVASGELFF. CDR3 DNA, as far as it was read: TGTGCCAGCAGCCAAGTAGCGAGCGGGGAG.

As regards this clone: The read is 3 residues too short to cover the CDR3 end, so that end is filled in from the germline J gene. The chain is built from TRBV4-2 and TRBJ2-4; TRBD1 aligns across 7 bases. The CDR3 loop spans 16 amino acids. The trim removed 4 bases at V and 6 bases at J, leaving 12 bases unmatched. The germline V gene has CDR1 LGHNA and CDR2 YNFKEQ. CDR3 loop: CASSPLGKGAINIQYF. The CDR3 DNA, read in part, is TGTGCCAGCAGCCCCCTTGGGAAGGGGGCTATAAACATT.

Note on this clone: The read ends 3 residues early relative to the CDR3; the germline J gene fills the gap. The chain employs TRBV20-1 and TRBJ1-4, with 8 bases fitting TRBD1. Germline CDR1 reads DFQATT; CDR2 reads SNEGSKA (reference sequence). The CDR3 has 16 amino acids. The CDR3 loop is CSASDRGGTYNSPLFF. The part of the CDR3 DNA that was read is TGCAGTGCTAGTGACAGGGGCGGAACCTATAATTCACCA.

Notes on this clone: The CDR3 end lies 3 residues beyond the end of the read and is filled in from the germline J gene. V and J are TRBV20-1 and TRBJ2-1, with no clear D. The V end was cut by 4 bases, the J end by 0 bases, with 13 bases between. This CDR3 spans 15 amino acids. CDR1 DFQATT and CDR2 SNEGSKA come from the germline V gene (reference sequence). The CDR3 sequence: CSATTRLTSYNEQFF. The part of the CDR3 DNA that was read is TGCAGTGCTACGACGAGACTGACCTCCTACAATGAG.

On this clone itself: Read sequence stops 3 residues before the CDR3 end, and the germline J gene provides the missing end. The sample has other DNA sequences that encode this CDR3 too. The chain links TRBV19 to TRBJ1-5; no clear D gene. Between the trimmed V and J ends, which lost 1 base and 0 bases, there was a span of 4 bases. The CDR3 runs 14 residues. The V gene's germline CDR1 is LNHDA and CDR2 SQIVND (reference sequence). The chain's CDR3 is CASSIGYSNQPQHF. The sequenced CDR3 bases are TGTGCCAGTAGTATAGGCTATAGCAATCAGCCC.

A remark on this clone: The CDR3 extends 3 residues past the end of the read, so its final part is completed from the germline J gene. This rearrangement joins TRBV5-5 to TRBJ2-3; D gene unclear. CDR3 length: 13 amino acids. V lost 0 bases and J 2 bases, leaving 4 bases between the germline ends. CDR1 is SGHKS, CDR2 YYEKEE, per germline (reference sequence). The CDR3 loop reads CASSLVYTDTQYF. CDR3 DNA, as far as it was read: TGTGCCAGCAGCTTGGTCTACACAGATACG.

Of note for this clone: The sequenced fragment ends 3 residues before the CDR3 boundary, so the rest is inferred from the germline J gene. V gene TRBV19 combines with J gene TRBJ1-2, with D hard to call. The CDR3 is 15 residues long. The germline V gene has CDR1 LNHDA and CDR2 SQIVND (reference sequence). CDR3 residues: CASSIGTNPYNDYTF. The covered CDR3 bases are TGTGCCAGTAGTATAGGGACTAACCCCTACAATGAC.

Points on this clone: Read coverage stops 3 residues before the CDR3 terminus; the germline J gene supplies the remainder. The chain combines TRBV7-6 with TRBJ2-3, with 7 nucleotides matching TRBD2. The CDR3 covers 14 residues. Per the germline V gene, CDR1 is SGHVS and CDR2 is FNYEAQ. The V and J ends lost 2 bases and 2 bases, in that order; junction bases with no gene match: 1. The CDR3 DNA, read in part, is TGTGCCAGCAGCTTAAGCGGGAACACAGATACG. Translation: CASSLSGNTDT. The CDR3 reads in full as CASSLSGNTDTQYF.

A word on this clone: The CDR3 end falls 3 residues outside the read, so it is completed with the germline J gene. The chain couples TRBV10-3 to TRBJ1-2, with D possibly being TRBD1 (5 bases). The length of the CDR3 is 15 residues. Trimming left V 0 bases short and J 7 bases short, with 15 bases between. Germline values: CDR1 ENHRY, CDR2 SYGVKD. The DNA read from the CDR3 is TGTGCCATCAGTGAGTCTACATCGGGGGAAAGTGGC. Amino acids: CAISESTSGESG. The whole CDR3 region reads CAISESTSGESGYTF.

Comments on this clone: The read gets to within 3 residues of the CDR3 end, and the germline J gene fills in the rest. This chain connects TRBV5-1 to TRBJ2-2; D remains unclear. Germline V gives CDR1 SGHRS, CDR2 YFSETQ. Deletions cut 2 bases from V and 3 bases from J, with 11 bases between. This CDR3 region has 15 residues. CDR3 region: CASSLGVADTGELFF. CDR3 DNA (partial): TGCGCCAGCAGCTTAGGAGTGGCGGACACCGGGGAG.

A note on this clone: The missing CDR3 end, 3 residues past where the read stops, is filled in from the germline J gene. J is TRBJ2-5 and V is TRBV5-1, with TRBD2 identical over 8 bases. Per germline, CDR1 SGHRS and CDR2 YFSETQ. The V and J ends lost 2 bases and 3 bases, in that order; junction bases with no gene match: 3. CDR3 length: 14 amino acids. The CDR3: CASSFRGGEETQYF. The CDR3 DNA, read in part, is TGCGCCAGCAGCTTCCGGGGGGGAGAAGAGACC.

Points on this clone: The read ends 3 residues before the CDR3 terminus; that terminus is restored from the germline J gene. The chain carries TRBV10-3 and TRBJ2-7; D possibly corresponds to TRBD2 (5 bases). CDR1 is ENHRY, CDR2 SYGVKD, per germline. The CDR3 covers 15 residues. The V gene lost 0 bases and the J gene lost 5 bases, with 14 bases spanning the gap. CDR3 sequence: CAISESGLNGHEQYF. CDR3 bases read: TGTGCCATCAGTGAGTCAGGACTCAACGGCCACGAG.

As concerns this clone: Sequencing ends 3 residues short of the CDR3 end; the germline J gene provides the rest. The rearrangement joins TRBV18 to TRBJ1-2; TRBD1 is a possible D gene (6 bases). The CDR3 is 14 amino acids. The V gene's germline CDR1 is KGHSH and CDR2 LQKENI. The sequenced part of the CDR3 DNA is TGTGCCAGCTCACCACTCGGGGGGCCCTACGAC. The encoded protein is CASSPLGGPYD. The complete CDR3 sequence is CASSPLGGPYDYTF.

Concerning this clone: The read finishes 3 residues shy of the CDR3 end, and the germline J gene is used to complete it. The chain has TRBV6-1 and TRBJ2-5; the match to TRBD2 covers 12 bases. The germline CDR1 and CDR2 sequences are MNHNS and SASEGT. The CDR3 sequence is 16 residues long. Incomplete CDR3 DNA: TGTGCCAGCAGTGAAATGGCTAGCGGGGGGGCAGATACC. It codes for CASSEMASGGADT. The CDR3 in full is CASSEMASGGADTQYF.